A selection of T cell receptor beta chains follows, all from one sample in a study of cytomegalovirus exposure and HLA in healthy donors. Measured with immunoSEQ multiplex PCR; TCRdb has only the in-frame clones, and not every one. The table shows 55,000 to 70,000 clones, with roughly 71% occurring only once. The sequenced material came from PBMCs. These TCRs come from a woman aged 55-70 years in good health and CMV-seropositive. The CDR3 runs from the conserved cysteine through the conserved F or W. D genes are given only for firm matches. Not every row has a clone size; where given, it reads once, few, many or a size class.

TRBV11-2	TRBJ1-2	-	-	TGTGCCAGCAGCTTCCAGGGGAACTATGGCTACACCTTC	CASSFQGNYGYTF
TRBV30	TRBJ2-3	-	-	TGTGCCTGCCTTTCCGAGGGCCGGGCAGATACGCAGTATTTT	CACLSEGRADTQYF
TRBV19	TRBJ1-5	-	-	TGTGCCAGTAGTATAGGGGGGGGGCGCCAGCCCCAGCATTTT	CASSIGGGRQPQHF
TRBV6-1	TRBJ2-2	-	-	TGTGCCAGCAGTCAGGGGGGGAACACCGGGGAGCTGTTTTTT	CASSQGGNTGELFF
TRBV6-1	TRBJ1-1	-	-	TGTGCCAGCAGTGAAAGCCCTGTAGCTTTCTTT	CASSESPVAFF
TRBV5-6	TRBJ2-3	-	few	TGTGCCAGCACTCAAAGGGGGTTTCGAGATACGCAGTATTTT	CASTQRGFRDTQYF
TRBV13	TRBJ1-5	TRBD1	few	TGTGCCAGCAGCTTGGGATCAGGACAGGGGAACCAGCCCCAGCATTTT	CASSLGSGQGNQPQHF
TRBV7-8	TRBJ1-3	TRBD1	-	TGTGCCAGCAGCTTAGGGGACAGGGGGTTGTCTGGAAACACCATATATTTT	CASSLGDRGLSGNTIYF
TRBV7-9	TRBJ2-7	TRBD1	-	TGTGCCAGCAGCCCCCGGGACAGGGGACAATACGAGCAGTACTTC	CASSPRDRGQYEQYF
TRBV7-9	TRBJ1-6	TRBD1	few	TGTGCCAGCAGCTTAGCGGGAGGGACAGGGGGAAGTTCACCCCTCCACTTT	CASSLAGGTGGSSPLHF
TRBV15	TRBJ2-1	TRBD1	-	TGTGCCACCAGCAGACCCGGAAGGGGGCGAAACAATGAGCAGTTCTTC	CATSRPGRGRNNEQFF